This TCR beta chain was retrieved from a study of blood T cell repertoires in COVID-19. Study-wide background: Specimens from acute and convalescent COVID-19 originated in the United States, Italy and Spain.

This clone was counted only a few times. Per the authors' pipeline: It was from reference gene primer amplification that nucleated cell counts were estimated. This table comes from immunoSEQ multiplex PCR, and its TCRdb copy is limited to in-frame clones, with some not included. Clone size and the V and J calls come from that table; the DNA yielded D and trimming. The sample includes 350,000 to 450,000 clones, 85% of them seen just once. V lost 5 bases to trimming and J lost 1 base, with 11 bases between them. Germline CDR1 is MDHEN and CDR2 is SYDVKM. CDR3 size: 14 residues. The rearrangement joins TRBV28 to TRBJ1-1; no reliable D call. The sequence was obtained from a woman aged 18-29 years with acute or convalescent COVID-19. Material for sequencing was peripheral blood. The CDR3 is CASSPRVQNTEAFF. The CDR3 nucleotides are TGTGCCAGCAGTCCCCGGGTTCAGAACACTGAAGCTTTCTTT.